The 21 T cell receptor beta chains below come from one sample, sequenced in a study of OX40 agonist ivuxolimab in advanced cancers. Clones were sequenced by immunoSEQ multiplex PCR, and TCRdb holds only the in-frame ones, with some missing. The table has under 100,000 clones, 70% to 90% seen once. This specimen was CD4+ or CD8+ T cells sorted from blood, taken in a trial of the OX40 agonist ivuxolimab. The source is an adult with an advanced solid tumor such as melanoma, head and neck, liver or kidney cancer.

The V and J genes are TRBV4-3 and TRBJ2-5, with no clear D. The CDR3 contains 15 residues. Trimming removed 0 bases at V and 1 base at J, with 9 bases between. Looked up from germline, CDR1 is LGHNA and CDR2 is YSLEER. DNA for the CDR3: TGCGCCAGCAGCCAAGATTGGGCAGGCCAAGAGACCCAGTACTTC. Protein: CASSQDWAGQETQYF.

The genes are TRBV14 and TRBJ1-2, with a tentative D call TRBD1 (5 bases). The CDR3 covers 15 residues. V was trimmed by 1 base and J by 0 bases, leaving 9 bases between them. Germline V CDR1 and CDR2: SGHDN, FVKESK. CDR3 sequence (DNA): TGTGCCAGCAGCCAAGGTAGAGGGGCTAACTATGGCTACACCTTC. Amino acid sequence: CASSQGRGANYGYTF.

The rearrangement joins TRBV10-3 to TRBJ2-2; D is possibly TRBD1 (5 bases). Germline lookup yields CDR1 ENHRY and CDR2 SYGVKD. V was pared by 1 base and J by 6 bases, with 18 bases between. The CDR3 contains 17 residues. Here the CDR3 reads CAISEFGSRDIPGELFF. Here the CDR3 DNA reads TGTGCCATCAGTGAGTTCGGCTCCAGGGATATACCCGGGGAGCTGTTTTTT.

V gene TRBV18 combines with J gene TRBJ1-1; a possible D gene is TRBD1 (5 bases). This CDR3 contains 14 residues. Germline V gene lookup returns CDR1 KGHSH and CDR2 LQKENI. Deletions cut 3 bases from V and 0 bases from J, with 8 bases between. CDR3 amino acids: CASSPGPMNTEAFF. In DNA form, the CDR3 reads TGTGCCAGCTCACCGGGACCCATGAACACTGAAGCTTTCTTT.

This clone was observed once. This chain uses TRBV7-3 with TRBJ2-7, with 7 bases matching TRBD1. This CDR3 has 12 residues. Germline V gene lookup returns CDR1 SGHTA and CDR2 FQGTGA. V gave up 9 bases and J gave up 5 bases; unmatched junction bases: 7. The CDR3 spells CARRQGSHEQYF. CDR3 nucleotide sequence: TGTGCCAGGAGACAGGGAAGCCACGAGCAGTACTTC.

The chain recombines TRBV29-1 with TRBJ1-2, with 7 bases that match TRBD1. There are 13 residues in the CDR3. V shed 5 bases, J shed 3 bases, and the junction held 6 bases outside the gene matches. The germline CDR1 and CDR2 sequences are SQVTM and ANQGSEA. CDR3 sequence reads: CSVQQGSYYGYTF. The CDR3 region has the DNA TGCAGCGTTCAACAGGGGTCCTACTATGGCTACACCTTC.

This clone was seen a handful of times. The chain carries TRBV7-2 and TRBJ2-3, with 12 bases lining up with TRBD2. CDR1 SGHTA and CDR2 FQGNSA come from the germline V gene. V gave up 1 base and J gave up 7 bases; unmatched junction bases: 6. The CDR3 totals 16 residues. This CDR3 reads CASSLGSSGGANTQYF. For the CDR3, the DNA is TGTGCCAGCAGCTTAGGGTCTAGCGGGGGGGCAAATACGCAGTATTTT.

The chain uses TRBV4-3 and TRBJ1-4; 7 nucleotides line up with TRBD1. Germline CDR1 reads LGHNA; CDR2 reads YSLEER. This CDR3 region has 14 residues. V shed 6 bases, J shed 8 bases, and the junction held 9 bases outside the gene matches. CDR3 nucleotides: TGCGCCAGCAGTCCACAGGGGAGCTGGGAAAAACTGTTTTTT. Residues: CASSPQGSWEKLFF.

The V gene is TRBV19, the J gene TRBJ1-5; D not certain. Germline loops: CDR1 LNHDA, CDR2 SQIVND (reference sequence). This CDR3 has 17 residues. V was pared by 0 bases and J by 6 bases, with 18 bases between. The CDR3 DNA reads as TGTGCCAGTAGTATAGATCGGGTGAGACCTGACGGTCAGCCCCAGCATTTT. Translation: CASSIDRVRPDGQPQHF.

This clone was picked up one time. V and J are TRBV5-6 and TRBJ2-5; the D is unclear. V gave up 0 bases and J gave up 1 base, with 4 bases separating them. CDR1 is SGHDT, CDR2 YYEEEE, per germline. The CDR3 has 13 amino acids. The CDR3 spells CASSLVSQETQYF. The CDR3 DNA reads as TGTGCCAGCAGCTTGGTGTCCCAAGAGACCCAGTACTTC.

J is TRBJ2-3 and V is TRBV28; possibly TRBD2 for D (7 bases). The CDR3 sequence is 13 residues long. The germline CDR1 and CDR2 sequences are MDHEN and SYDVKM. Trimming removed 6 bases at V and 8 bases at J, with 15 bases between. The CDR3 sequence: CASRPQGGGTQYF. The CDR3 DNA is TGTGCCAGCAGACCACAAGGGGGGGGTACGCAGTATTTT. The entire variable domain, with the rest obtained from reference TRBV28 and TRBJ2-3, is as follows: DVKVTQSSRYLVKRTGEKVFLECVQDMDHENMFWYRQDPGLGLRLIYFSYDVKMKEKGDIPEGYSVSREKKERFSLILESASTNQTSMYLCASRPQGGGTQYFGPGTRLTVL.

The chain employs TRBV10-1 and TRBJ1-2; D is uncertain. The CDR3 is made up of 13 amino acids. Germline loops: CDR1 WNHNN, CDR2 SYGVQD (reference sequence). V lost 3 bases, J lost 7 bases, and 12 bases lay in between. The CDR3 spells CASSDSGRSGYTF. As DNA, the CDR3 is TGCGCCAGCAGTGATTCGGGAAGATCTGGCTACACCTTC.

The chain recombines TRBV7-6 with TRBJ2-1, with 7 bases aligning to TRBD2. Germline assignment: CDR1 SGHVS and CDR2 FNYEAQ. The CDR3 contains 14 residues. V dropped 0 bases and J dropped 6; count of bases not matched to a gene: 2. As DNA, the CDR3 is TGTGCCAGCAGCTTAGCCGGGAGGACCAATGAGCAGTTCTTC. This gives the protein CASSLAGRTNEQFF.

This sequence joins TRBV5-6 and TRBJ1-4; no clear D. Germline V gene lookup returns CDR1 SGHDT and CDR2 YYEEEE. V lost 4 bases and J 6 bases, leaving 13 bases between the germline ends. This CDR3 has 14 residues. CDR3 protein: CASSPLRTHEKLFF. The CDR3 DNA is TGTGCCAGCAGCCCCTTACGCACGCATGAAAAACTGTTTTTT.

The chain joins TRBV6-5 to TRBJ1-2; TRBD1 is a possible D gene (5 bases). Germline assignment: CDR1 MNHEY and CDR2 SVGAGI. This CDR3 is 13 amino acids long. V lost 2 bases to trimming and J lost 5 bases, with 9 bases between them. The CDR3 bases are TGTGCCAGCAGTTACGGGGGGTTTTATGGCTACACCTTC. It yields the protein CASSYGGFYGYTF.

The chain uses TRBV15 and TRBJ2-2, with 9 positions matching TRBD2. V dropped 1 base and J dropped 5; count of bases not matched to a gene: 5. Germline-derived CDR1 and CDR2 are LNHNV and YYDKDF (reference sequence). This CDR3 contains 16 residues. The CDR3 nucleotides are TGTGCCACCAGCAGAGGGGGTAGCGGGAGTACCGGGGAGCTGTTTTTT. Its translation: CATSRGGSGSTGELFF.

CDR3 protein: CASSFVTAQETQYF. The CDR3 DNA reads as TGTGCCAGCAGCTTCGTGACAGCGCAAGAGACCCAGTACTTC. This chain links TRBV7-8 with TRBJ2-5; TRBD1 is a possible D gene (5 bases). The CDR3 totals 14 residues. Germline loops: CDR1 SGHVS, CDR2 FQNEAQ. V lost 3 bases and J 2 bases, leaving 10 bases between the germline ends.

The V call is TRBV19, the J call TRBJ1-1, with 7 nucleotides matching TRBD1. The germline V gene encodes CDR1 LNHDA and CDR2 SQIVND (reference sequence). The junction had 10 bases not matched to a gene; V was cut back by 3 bases and J by 0 bases. The CDR3 has 17 residues. The CDR3 here is CASSMSQGLLMNTEAFF. The CDR3 DNA reads TGTGCCAGTAGTATGTCACAGGGGCTTCTCATGAACACTGAAGCTTTCTTT.

The rearrangement uses TRBV6-5 and TRBJ1-2, with no clear D. The germline gives CDR1 MNHEY, CDR2 SVGAGI. The CDR3 spans 14 residues. V was pared by 0 bases and J by 3 bases, with 8 bases between. CDR3 sequence: CASSYSDDYYGYTF. CDR3 bases: TGTGCCAGCAGTTACTCAGATGACTACTATGGCTACACCTTC.

The J gene is TRBJ2-6, the V gene TRBV5-6; D unclear. Germline loops: CDR1 SGHDT, CDR2 YYEEEE. CDR3 size: 18 residues. V was pared by 0 bases and J by 0 bases, with 13 bases between. CDR3 protein: CASSLGNPLGSGANVLTF. The DNA of the CDR3 is TGTGCCAGCAGCTTGGGAAACCCCCTAGGCTCTGGGGCCAACGTCCTGACTTTC. Full variable domain (rest looked up from reference TRBV5-6 and TRBJ2-6): DAGVTQSPTHLIKTRGQQVTLRCSPKSGHDTVSWYQQALGQGPQFIFQYYEEEERQRGNFPDRFSGHQFPNYSSELNVNALLLGDSALYLCASSLGNPLGSGANVLTFGAGSRLTVL.

The chain carries TRBV30 and TRBJ1-5; unclear D gene. V dropped 4 bases and J dropped 0 bases, with 7 bases sitting between them. This CDR3 is 13 amino acids long. From germline, CDR1 is GTSNPN and CDR2 SVGIG (reference sequence). Here the CDR3 DNA reads TGTGCCTGGACCGGGGATAGCAATCAGCCCCAGCATTTT. It specifies CAWTGDSNQPQHF.